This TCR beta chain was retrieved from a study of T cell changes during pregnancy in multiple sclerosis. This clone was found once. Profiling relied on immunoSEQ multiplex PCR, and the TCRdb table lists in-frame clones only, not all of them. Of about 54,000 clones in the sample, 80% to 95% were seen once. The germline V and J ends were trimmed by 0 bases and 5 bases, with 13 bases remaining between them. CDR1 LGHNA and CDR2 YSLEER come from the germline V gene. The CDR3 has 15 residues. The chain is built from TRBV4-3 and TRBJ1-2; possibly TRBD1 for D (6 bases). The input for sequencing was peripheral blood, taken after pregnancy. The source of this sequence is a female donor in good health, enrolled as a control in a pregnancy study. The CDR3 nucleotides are TGCGCCAGCAGCCAAGATTGGGGGGGCGGGTATGGCTACACCTTC. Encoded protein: CASSQDWGGGYGYTF.